This T cell receptor beta chain was observed in a study of blood T cell repertoires in COVID-19 (dated by TCRdb to the early 2020s). With regard to the full study: Collaborator samples came from the United States, Italy and Spain and covered acute and convalescent phases of COVID-19. The samples were drawn from two sources: the first 160 participants of the ongoing ImmuneRACE study, and fewer than 1,500 subjects contributed by 6 global collaborators. The repertoires were released in a freely available public database intended as a resource for research on the immune response to SARS-CoV-2. HLA class I and class II types, where available, came from metadata supplied by the sample provider rather than from assay-based typing. Nearly every sample came with metadata listing a de-identified subject ID, COVID-19 status, age in years and sex. The dataset comprised deeply sampled blood TCRbeta repertoires from subjects exposed to, actively infected with, or recovered from COVID-19. The prospective study material was composed of cDNA or gDNA derived from T cells, B-cell-depleted T cells, or PBMCs.

As regards this clone: Its antigen is unknown. No base quality information exists; no much larger clone differs at one position.

The collaborating institutions used their own protocols to collect whole blood in K2EDTA tubes. Collaborator samples were shipped for TCRbeta analysis as frozen whole blood, isolated PBMCs, or DNA extracted from either sample type. The immunoSEQ Assay, a bias-controlled multiplex PCR, was used to amplify TCRbeta CDR3 regions from genomic DNA. As for the authors' bioinformatics: The number of nucleated cells in each sample was estimated by amplification of reference gene primers within the assay. To quantify the absolute abundance of each unique TCRbeta CDR3 rearrangement, sequence reads were collapsed and filtered. Productive Simpson clonality was computed per sample as the square root of Simpson's diversity index over productive rearrangements. This immuneACCESS table, as held by TCRdb, lists in-frame sequences with V and J called but not all clones. Of the missing ones, under half trace to an unresolved V gene in checked studies; the others have no known cause. V and J calls and clone size follow that table, whereas D and trimming were derived from the DNA. The sample records about 160,000 clones, 70% to 85% of which are singletons. The ten top clones hold about a fifth of the sample.

The germline V gene gives CDR1 as SGDLS and CDR2 as YYNGEE. The germline ends are 14 bases apart after V is trimmed by 3 bases and J by 4 bases. Including cysteine and phenylalanine, the CDR3 has 14 amino acids. Only the CDR3 part of the read is kept: 42 bases, read in frame from the first base. General study outcomes and caveats: The amount of clinical and demographic metadata varied by source and participant and was provided uncurated.

The sequencing input was peripheral blood. This TCR came from an elderly woman with acute or convalescent COVID-19. Rearrangement joined TRBV9 to TRBJ2-7; the D gene is perhaps TRBD2, on 5 matching bases. The DNA sequence is given as TGTGCCAGCAGCGCCAATACTAGTCCGTACGAGCAGTACTTC. Its protein is CASSANTSPYEQYF.